This is a list of T cell receptor beta chains from one sample in a study of T-cell memory formation after mild COVID-19. TCRdb used MiXCR to reprocess the 5' RACE reads, holding one entry per CDR3 protein. Here the sample spans around 430,000 distinct CDR3 sequences, roughly 15% being singletons. Material for sequencing was PBMCs or a T cell subset sorted from them (not recorded which). The source is a man younger than 30 who had mild COVID-19 (a few samples of this study predate the infection). Cell type and time point are not known. Both conserved end residues are part of each CDR3. A D gene is named only where the DNA matches it firmly. Only part of the rows carry a size: once, few, many, or a class if the clone is expanded.

-	few	TRBV7-9	TRBJ2-1	CASSLAAGSHNEQFF	TGTGCCAGCAGCTTAGCGGCGGGGTCCCACAATGAGCAGTTCTTC
-	few	TRBV18	TRBJ1-2	CASSPPSGYGYTF	TGTGCCAGCTCACCACCGTCAGGGTATGGCTACACCTTC
-	-	TRBV9	TRBJ2-1	CASSETGPDEQFF	TGTGCCAGCAGCGAGACAGGCCCCGATGAGCAGTTCTTC
-	-	TRBV7-2	TRBJ2-5	CASSLFGGVGETQYF	TGTGCCAGCAGCTTATTCGGCGGGGTAGGAGAGACCCAGTACTTC
-	few	TRBV6-6	TRBJ1-6	CASSTPAGPRSPLHF	TGTGCCAGCAGCACCCCCGCAGGGCCGCGTTCACCCCTCCACTTT
-	few	TRBV7-3	TRBJ2-5	CASSFSRGETQYF	TGTGCCAGCAGCTTTTCCCGGGGAGAGACCCAGTACTTC
TRBD1	few	TRBV2	TRBJ1-1	CASGRTGGPAEAFF	TGTGCCAGCGGGCGGACAGGGGGCCCGGCTGAAGCTTTCTTT
-	few	TRBV7-2	TRBJ1-5	CASSLGGRGQPQHF	TGTGCCAGCAGCTTAGGGGGCCGGGGACAGCCCCAGCATTTT
-	-	TRBV7-8	TRBJ1-2	CASSLGAAFNYGYTF	TGTGCCAGCAGCTTAGGGGCAGCCTTCAACTATGGCTACACCTTC
TRBD1	-	TRBV5-1	TRBJ1-2	CASSGTDRDYTF	TGCGCCAGCAGCGGGACAGACAGAGACTACACCTTC
-	-	TRBV12-5	TRBJ1-1	CASGSTGISEAFF	TGTGCTAGTGGTTCCACAGGGATTTCTGAAGCTTTCTTT
TRBD2	few	TRBV20-1	TRBJ2-3	CSAEIAGGNTDTQYF	TGCAGTGCTGAAATAGCGGGGGGGAACACAGATACGCAGTATTTT
-	-	TRBV5-1	TRBJ1-5	CASSLDPGKNQPQHF	TGCGCCAGCAGCTTGGACCCAGGCAAGAATCAGCCCCAGCATTTT
TRBD1	few	TRBV5-1	TRBJ2-4	CASSTGTGGRYIQYF	TGCGCCAGCAGCACCGGGACAGGGGGCAGGTACATTCAGTACTTC
TRBD1	-	TRBV28	TRBJ1-5	CASSRGTVNQPQHF	TGTGCCAGCAGCCGCGGGACAGTCAATCAGCCCCAGCATTTT
-	-	TRBV27	TRBJ1-5	CASSLAGLDQPQHF	TGTGCCAGCAGTTTGGCGGGGCTGGATCAGCCCCAGCATTTT
TRBD2	-	TRBV12-3/TRBV12-4	TRBJ2-5	CASRGGGAMVGYETQYF	TGTGCCAGCAGGGGCGGGGGGGCGATGGTAGGTTATGAGACCCAGTACTTC
TRBD1	-	TRBV4-1	TRBJ1-2	CASSQDAGTGGYTF	TGCGCCAGCAGCCAAGATGCTGGGACAGGGGGCTACACCTTC
-	-	TRBV3-1	TRBJ2-1	CASSRLLDEQFF	TGTGCCAGCAGCCGGCTCCTTGATGAGCAGTTCTTC
TRBD1	-	TRBV4-3	TRBJ1-1	CASSQDISGQRATEAFF	TGCGCCAGCAGCCAAGATATTTCGGGACAGCGGGCCACTGAAGCTTTCTTT
TRBD2	few	TRBV28	TRBJ2-3	CATSRLAANDDTQYF	TGTGCCACCTCGAGACTAGCGGCCAATGACGATACGCAGTATTTT
-	once	TRBV6-6	TRBJ2-1	CASRGGQGDRVNEQFF	TGTGCCAGCAGGGGGGGACAAGGGGACCGGGTCAATGAGCAGTTCTTC
-	-	TRBV6-1	TRBJ1-3	CASCLTSSGNTIYF	TGTGCCAGCTGCCTGACGAGTTCTGGAAACACCATATATTTT
TRBD1	-	TRBV5-1	TRBJ2-7	CASSLAPDRAYEQYF	TGCGCCAGCAGCTTGGCCCCGGACAGGGCCTACGAGCAGTACTTC
-	-	TRBV20-1	TRBJ2-2	CSGQFPGTGELFF	TGCAGTGGACAGTTCCCGGGCACCGGGGAGCTGTTTTTT
-	-	TRBV5-1	TRBJ2-5	CASSFQAEETQYF	TGCGCCAGCAGCTTCCAGGCCGAAGAGACCCAGTACTTC
TRBD1	many	TRBV20-1	TRBJ1-1	CSARVPLGTAASQAFF	TGCAGTGCTAGAGTGCCTTTAGGGACAGCGGCATCTCAAGCTTTCTTT
TRBD2	few	TRBV5-1	TRBJ2-1	CASSLVLGGIDEQFF	TGCGCCAGCAGCTTGGTTCTGGGGGGGATCGATGAGCAGTTCTTC
TRBD1	-	TRBV4-1	TRBJ2-7	CASSQDLTGVYEQYF	TGCGCCAGCAGCCAAGATTTGACAGGGGTCTACGAGCAGTACTTC
TRBD2	few	TRBV5-1	TRBJ2-5	CASSLALAGPYQETQYF	TGCGCCAGCAGCTTGGCATTAGCGGGCCCGTACCAAGAGACCCAGTACTTC
TRBD1	few	TRBV28	TRBJ2-7	CASSLIGTGWEQYF	TGTGCCAGCAGTTTGATCGGGACAGGGTGGGAGCAGTACTTC
-	-	TRBV20-1	TRBJ1-2	CSARAGSVEGYTF	TGCAGTGCTAGAGCAGGGTCAGTGGAAGGCTACACCTTC
TRBD2	-	TRBV29-1	TRBJ2-5	CSVEGGRGGGLKTQYF	TGCAGCGTTGAAGGGGGGCGCGGCGGGGGGTTAAAGACCCAGTACTTC
-	few	TRBV7-2	TRBJ1-1	CASSPSSQMNTEAFF	TGTGCCAGCAGTCCCTCCTCGCAGATGAACACTGAAGCTTTCTTT